The 27 T cell receptor beta chains reported below all come from one sample, sequenced in a study of blood T cell repertoires in COVID-19. Sequencing was performed with immunoSEQ multiplex PCR; in TCRdb, only in-frame clones are kept and a portion is missing. The sample has over 70,000 clones; 77% are singletons. What was sequenced was peripheral blood. Every receptor here comes from a woman of 80 years or more with acute or convalescent COVID-19.

Only a few counts were recorded for this clone. The chain has TRBV7-8 and TRBJ2-2; D is unresolved. The CDR3 is 16 residues long. In germline, CDR1 is SGHVS, CDR2 FQNEAQ. The V end was cut by 3 bases, the J end by 0 bases, with 11 bases between. The CDR3 sequence is CASSLGPPPNTGELFF. CDR3 nucleotide sequence: TGTGCCAGCAGCTTGGGCCCCCCGCCGAACACCGGGGAGCTGTTTTTT.

CDR3 sequence reads: CASSVHVTAYGYTF. The CDR3 DNA sequence: TGTGCCAGCAGCGTTCATGTGACAGCCTATGGCTACACCTTC. This chain uses TRBV28 with TRBJ1-2; D might be TRBD1 (5 bases). The V gene lost 6 bases and the J gene lost 4 bases, with 15 bases spanning the gap. The CDR3 covers 14 residues. The germline V gene has CDR1 MDHEN and CDR2 SYDVKM.

This clone was seen a few times. The J gene is TRBJ2-1, the V gene TRBV4-3; TRBD2 matches 13 bases. The CDR3 length is 17 residues. Germline trimming cut 4 bases from V and 9 bases from J; bases unmatched to any gene: 12. Germline V gives CDR1 LGHNA, CDR2 YSLEER. CDR3 in DNA: TGCGCCAGCAGCCGCGGGAGGACTAGCGGGAGCCGGGGTGAGCAGTTCTTC. It is translated as CASSRGRTSGSRGEQFF.

This chain uses TRBV5-1 with TRBJ2-7; 7 bases align to TRBD1. The V gene's germline CDR1 is SGHRS and CDR2 YFSETQ. The ends lost 4 bases at V and 3 bases at J; junction bases unmatched: 7. The CDR3 extends over 14 amino acids. For the CDR3, the DNA is TGCGCCAGCAGCAGGACAGGTGTAGTCTACGAGCAGTACTTC. Protein sequence: CASSRTGVVYEQYF.

This chain links TRBV7-2 with TRBJ1-3; D gene uncertain. V lost 6 bases and J lost 4, with 13 bases in between. This CDR3 region has 14 residues. Germline CDR1 reads SGHTA; CDR2 reads FQGNSA. The DNA for the CDR3 is TGTGCCAGCAGTCCGGTGGGCGAAGGAAACACCATATATTTT. It is translated as CASSPVGEGNTIYF.

The V call is TRBV5-8, the J call TRBJ2-5, with 9 bases matching TRBD1. Germline loops: CDR1 SGHTS, CDR2 YDEGEE. The CDR3 is 14 amino acids. The J segment lost 2 bases and the V segment lost 5 bases, leaving 4 bases of the junction unmatched. The CDR3 sequence is CASSRGQGQETQYF. Here the CDR3 DNA reads TGTGCCAGCAGTCGGGGACAGGGACAAGAGACCCAGTACTTC.

V gene TRBV18 combines with J gene TRBJ2-7, with D possibly being TRBD1 (5 bases). The germline gives CDR1 KGHSH, CDR2 LQKENI. V lost 3 bases to trimming and J lost 5 bases, with 14 bases between them. The CDR3 is 14 amino acids. The CDR3 loop is CASSPRQGPNEQYF. The CDR3 DNA follows: TGTGCCAGCTCACCCCGGCAGGGCCCGAACGAGCAGTACTTC.

The V gene is TRBV9, the J gene TRBJ2-1; 7 nucleotides align to TRBD2. V lost 4 bases, J lost 7 bases, and 11 bases stayed unmatched. CDR1 and CDR2 (germline): SGDLS, YYNGEE. This CDR3 has 15 amino acids. The CDR3 is CASSLDGGVLNEQFF. DNA of the CDR3: TGTGCCAGCAGCCTAGATGGGGGGGTCCTAAATGAGCAGTTCTTC.

This clone came up a few times. This chain links TRBV18 with TRBJ1-2; no definite D call. The germline CDR1 and CDR2 sequences are KGHSH and LQKENI. Trimming shortened V by 5 bases and J by 0 bases, and 13 bases separated the two germline ends. CDR3 length equals 15 residues. The CDR3 is CASSFPASTNYGYTF. CDR3 sequence (DNA): TGTGCCAGCTCATTCCCTGCGTCGACTAACTATGGCTACACCTTC.

V gene TRBV5-5 combines with J gene TRBJ2-7, with D unresolved. V dropped 4 bases and J dropped 7 bases, with 9 bases sitting between them. This CDR3 spans 11 amino acids. The germline CDR1 and CDR2 sequences are SGHKS and YYEKEE (reference sequence). CDR3 in amino acids: CASSPSEEQYF. CDR3 DNA: TGTGCCAGCAGCCCTAGTGAGGAGCAGTACTTC.

This rearrangement joins TRBV6-5 to TRBJ2-2; TRBD2 is a possible D gene (6 bases). The CDR3 is made up of 14 amino acids. V lost 4 bases, J lost 6 bases, and 12 bases lay in between. Germline V gene data show CDR1 as MNHEY and CDR2 as SVGAGI. The CDR3 coding sequence is TGTGCCAGCAGTTCGACTAGTACGGCCGGGGAGCTGTTTTTT. This translates into CASSSTSTAGELFF.

This clone was counted once. The chain uses TRBV28 and TRBJ1-2; 10 bases are shared with TRBD1. The V segment lost 10 bases and the J segment 2 bases; nucleotides outside the gene matches: 1. Germline CDR1 is MDHEN and CDR2 is SYDVKM. The CDR3 runs 12 residues. CDR3 DNA: TGTGCCACGGGACAGGGGAACTATGGCTACACCTTC. Amino acids: CATGQGNYGYTF.

The gene calls are TRBV19 and TRBJ2-3, with D maybe TRBD2 (6 bases). Trimming shortened V by 5 bases and J by 0 bases, and 12 bases separated the two germline ends. From germline, CDR1 is LNHDA and CDR2 SQIVND (reference sequence). The CDR3 covers 15 residues. The CDR3 loop reads CASSYLASSTDTQYF. The DNA of the CDR3 is TGTGCCAGTAGTTATCTAGCGTCAAGCACAGATACGCAGTATTTT.

The J gene is TRBJ2-7, the V gene TRBV5-6, with a possible D match to TRBD1 (5 bases). Germline V gene data show CDR1 as SGHDT and CDR2 as YYEEEE. CDR3 length equals 13 residues. Trimming took off 0 bases at V and 1 base at J, with 5 bases between the two ends. The CDR3 spells CASSLGQSYEQYF. The CDR3, as DNA: TGTGCCAGCAGCTTGGGACAGTCCTACGAGCAGTACTTC.

The chain has TRBV7-2 and TRBJ2-1; D may be TRBD2 (6 bases). Trimming stripped 5 bases from V and 3 bases from J, with 14 bases between. Germline V gene data show CDR1 as SGHTA and CDR2 as FQGNSA. The CDR3 totals 15 residues. CDR3 nucleotide sequence: TGTGCCAGCAGCCCGGGTCCCGGGGGCTACAATGAGCAGTTCTTC. This gives the protein CASSPGPGGYNEQFF.

The V call is TRBV5-4, the J call TRBJ1-1; D uncertain. The V end was cut by 0 bases, the J end by 8 bases, with 11 bases between. Germline CDR1 is SGHNT and CDR2 is YYREEE (reference sequence). The CDR3 covers 13 residues. The CDR3 protein is CASSLAVKREAFF. The CDR3 DNA is TGTGCCAGCAGCTTGGCAGTTAAAAGAGAAGCTTTCTTT. Looking up the rest from reference TRBV5-4 and TRBJ1-1 gives the full variable domain: ETGVTQSPTHLIKTRGQQVTLRCSSQSGHNTVSWYQQALGQGPQFIFQYYREEENGRGNFPPRFSGLQFPNYSSELNVNALELDDSALYLCASSLAVKREAFFGQGTRLTVV.

The chain joins TRBV7-2 to TRBJ2-1; 9 positions agree with TRBD1. Looked up from germline, CDR1 is SGHTA and CDR2 is FQGNSA. The V gene end was trimmed by 0 bases and the J gene end by 14 bases; junction bases not matched to a gene: 5. The CDR3 consists of 13 residues. The CDR3 loop reads CASSLAKQGAKFF. In nucleotides, the CDR3 is TGTGCCAGCAGCTTAGCAAAACAGGGGGCAAAGTTCTTC.

The J gene is TRBJ1-3, the V gene TRBV30, with D hard to call. The length of the CDR3 is 15 residues. Germline CDR1 GTSNPN, CDR2 SVGIG (reference sequence). V lost 0 bases, J lost 3 bases, and 12 bases lay in between. DNA for the CDR3: TGTGCCTGGAGTGTACGGGGAGTTTTTGGAAACACCATATATTTT. It specifies CAWSVRGVFGNTIYF. Looking up the rest from reference TRBV30 and TRBJ1-3 gives the full variable domain: SQTIHQWPATLVQPVGSPLSLECTVEGTSNPNLYWYRQAAGRGLQLLFYSVGIGQISSEVPQNLSASRPQDRQFILSSKKLLLSDSGFYLCAWSVRGVFGNTIYFGEGSWLTVV.

This clone was observed many times. This CDR3 reads CAWSDLYLNTEAFF. Here the CDR3 DNA reads TGTGCCTGGAGTGATCTCTACTTGAACACTGAAGCTTTCTTT. The chain joins TRBV30 to TRBJ1-1; D gene unclear. The V and J ends lost 1 base and 0 bases respectively, with 9 bases between them. The germline V gene has CDR1 GTSNPN and CDR2 SVGIG (reference sequence). The CDR3 contains 14 residues.

The gene calls are TRBV19 and TRBJ1-1, with D hard to call. The CDR3 is made up of 17 amino acids. Germline V gene lookup returns CDR1 LNHDA and CDR2 SQIVND (reference sequence). Trimming cost V 6 bases and J 0 bases, with 20 bases left between them. The CDR3 sequence is CASRSFTTGDMNTEAFF. DNA of the CDR3: TGTGCCAGTAGGAGCTTCACGACCGGGGATATGAACACTGAAGCTTTCTTT.

J is TRBJ1-2 and V is TRBV19; D ambiguous. Deletions cut 7 bases from V and 4 bases from J, with 13 bases between. Germline lookup yields CDR1 LNHDA and CDR2 SQIVND (reference sequence). This CDR3 has 13 amino acids. CDR3 in DNA: TGTGCCAGTACCCAAGAGGGCGGCTATGGCTACACCTTC. Protein sequence: CASTQEGGYGYTF.

J is TRBJ1-1 and V is TRBV12-3 or TRBV12-4; weak D call: TRBD1 (6 bases). V was cut by 5 bases and J by 0 bases, with 7 bases left in between. CDR3 size: 13 residues. The CDR3 nucleotides read TGTGCCAGCAGTGGACAGCTGAACACTGAAGCTTTCTTT. Encoded protein: CASSGQLNTEAFF.

The rearrangement joins TRBV30 to TRBJ1-2; no definite D call. In germline, CDR1 is GTSNPN, CDR2 SVGIG (reference sequence). The germline V and J ends were trimmed by 3 bases and 8 bases, with 19 bases remaining between them. There are 14 residues in the CDR3. The DNA of the CDR3 is TGTGCCTGGAGGGCCTTCGGGTCTAAAAGGGGCTACACCTTC. This codes for CAWRAFGSKRGYTF.

This chain links TRBV27 with TRBJ2-3; 10 nucleotides line up with TRBD1. The germline CDR1 and CDR2 sequences are MNHEY and SMNVEV (reference sequence). The CDR3 spans 15 residues. J lost 7 bases, V lost 2 bases, and 6 bases had no gene match. The CDR3 DNA sequence: TGTGCCAGCAGTTTACCGGGACAGGGGCCTCATACGCAGTATTTT. Translating gives CASSLPGQGPHTQYF.

The chain's CDR3 is CASSQRGGNIQYF. DNA for the CDR3: TGTGCCAGCAGCCAACGAGGCGGTAACATTCAGTACTTC. The rearrangement links TRBV7-3 to TRBJ2-4; no reliable D call. The CDR3 totals 13 residues. V was cut by 5 bases and J by 7 bases, with 12 bases left in between. Germline CDR1 reads SGHTA; CDR2 reads FQGTGA.

V gene TRBV10-2 combines with J gene TRBJ2-5, with 9 positions matching TRBD2. The CDR3 spans 13 residues. Germline V gene sequence: CDR1 WSHSY, CDR2 SAAADI. The ends lost 3 bases at V and 4 bases at J; junction bases unmatched: 0. The CDR3 DNA sequence: TGCGCCAGCAGTGAAGCGGGGGGAGAGACCCAGTACTTC. This codes for CASSEAGGETQYF.

This chain connects TRBV28 to TRBJ2-7; possible D gene TRBD1, 5 bases. V lost 7 bases and J lost 2, with 9 bases in between. Germline assignment: CDR1 MDHEN and CDR2 SYDVKM. The CDR3 is 12 amino acids. CDR3 sequence: CASTQGPYEQYF. The CDR3 coding sequence is TGTGCCAGCACCCAGGGCCCCTACGAGCAGTACTTC. Full variable domain (outside the CDR3, taken from reference TRBV28 and TRBJ2-7): DVKVTQSSRYLVKRTGEKVFLECVQDMDHENMFWYRQDPGLGLRLIYFSYDVKMKEKGDIPEGYSVSREKKERFSLILESASTNQTSMYLCASTQGPYEQYFGPGTRLTVT.